These 7 T cell receptor beta chains were sequenced from one sample in a study of cytotoxic CD8 clonotypes in ibrutinib-treated CLL. Libraries were prepared by immunoSEQ multiplex PCR; TCRdb keeps only in-frame clonotypes and omits some of them. The sample includes about 25,000 clones, roughly two thirds of them seen just once. Sample: PBMCs, taken at disease progression, from a patient treated with ibrutinib. These receptors originate from a human donor with chronic lymphocytic leukemia.

The chain recombines TRBV6-5 with TRBJ1-6; no definite D call. V lost 7 bases and J lost 7, with 11 bases in between. Germline CDR1 and CDR2: MNHEY and SVGAGI. The CDR3 extends over 13 amino acids. The CDR3 here is CASTGDDNSPLHF. CDR3 nucleotides: TGTGCCAGCACCGGGGATGACAATTCACCCCTCCACTTT.

The CDR3 here is CASSLLTSTDTQYF. CDR3 bases: TGCGCCAGCAGCCTACTCACAAGCACAGATACGCAGTATTTT. The gene calls are TRBV5-1 and TRBJ2-3; D not resolved. The CDR3 consists of 14 residues. Germline V gives CDR1 SGHRS, CDR2 YFSETQ. V was cut by 4 bases and J by 0 bases, with 9 bases left in between.

This clone was seen many times. The chain has TRBV27 and TRBJ2-1, with 7 bases that match TRBD1. CDR3 length equals 18 residues. Germline CDR1 is MNHEY and CDR2 is SMNVEV (reference sequence). Trimming at V came to 5 bases and at J to 4 bases, leaving 17 bases not matched to a gene. This CDR3 is CASSLPSPGTALYNEQFF. The CDR3 DNA follows: TGTGCCAGCAGTCTCCCCTCACCCGGGACAGCCTTATACAATGAGCAGTTCTTC.

This rearrangement joins TRBV7-9 to TRBJ1-1; D call uncertain. V lost 3 bases to trimming and J lost 5 bases, with 10 bases between them. In germline, CDR1 is SEHNR, CDR2 FQNEAQ (reference sequence). There are 13 residues in the CDR3. The CDR3 DNA reads TGTGCCAGCAGCTTGGATTTGGGTACTGAAGCTTTCTTT. Protein: CASSLDLGTEAFF.

Concerning this clone: This probably arose from a read error, given a far larger clone one base away. The chain is built from TRBV7-8 and TRBJ2-7; D unresolved. Germline values: CDR1 SGHVS, CDR2 FQNEAQ. This CDR3 has 15 amino acids. CDR3 sequence reads: CASSLRAGRDSPLHF. CDR3 nucleotides: TGTGCCAGCAGCTTACGGGCAGGCCGCGATTCACCCCTCCACTTC.

This chain joins TRBV23-1 and TRBJ1-6; D unclear. Being an ORF, TRBV23-1 has a function that is uncertain. This CDR3 has 17 residues. V dropped 1 base and J dropped 9 bases, with 19 bases sitting between them. The CDR3 sequence: CASSQLVRPYWGSPLHF. The DNA for the CDR3 is TGCGCCAGCAGTCAATTAGTGCGACCCTATTGGGGTTCACCCCTCCACTTT.

The chain recombines TRBV5-1 with TRBJ1-1; D might be TRBD1 (6 bases). The germline V and J ends were trimmed by 3 bases and 5 bases, with 17 bases remaining between them. This CDR3 contains 15 residues. Germline CDR1 and CDR2: SGHRS and YFSETQ. CDR3: CASSSGQGYETEAFF. The CDR3 region has the DNA TGCGCCAGCAGCTCGGGCCAGGGGTACGAGACTGAAGCTTTCTTT.